Presented here are 23 T cell receptor beta chains from one specimen sequenced in a study of blood T cell repertoires in COVID-19 (dated by TCRdb to 2018 to 2020). The method behind the library was the immunoSEQ multiplex PCR assay. Entries here come from immuneACCESS through TCRdb and include only in-frame sequences with V and J called. Some clones fail to appear in such tables; in the studies checked, an unresolved V gene covers under half of the shortfall, and the cause of the remainder is unknown. The table for this sample lists under 35,000 clones; approximately 85% of them were counted only once. Clones ranked in the top ten supply about 16% of the sample. Sequenced: peripheral blood. These receptors originate from a woman aged 60-75 years with active COVID-19.

The rearrangement uses TRBV7-9 and TRBJ1-3; no clear D. Germline V gene data show CDR1 as SEHNR and CDR2 as FQNEAQ (reference sequence). Trimming pared 0 bases from V and 3 bases from J, leaving 15 bases between. This CDR3 region has 17 residues. The CDR3 sequence: CASSLAAPGKSGNTIYF. The CDR3 nucleotides read TGTGCCAGCAGCTTAGCAGCACCGGGAAAAAGTGGAAACACCATATATTTT. Together with reference TRBV7-9 and TRBJ1-3, the CDR3 gives the full variable domain: DTGVSQNPRHKITKRGQNVTFRCDPISEHNRLYWYRQTLGQGPEFLTYFQNEAQLEKSRLLSDRFSAERPKGSFSTLEIQRTEQGDSAMYLCASSLAAPGKSGNTIYFGEGSWLTVV.

The chain combines TRBV5-1 with TRBJ1-1, with D tentatively TRBD1 (6 bases). In germline, CDR1 is SGHRS, CDR2 YFSETQ. This CDR3 is 14 amino acids long. The germline V and J ends were trimmed by 4 bases and 4 bases, with 14 bases remaining between them. CDR3 sequence reads: CASSATGQATEAFF. The DNA of the CDR3 is TGCGCCAGCAGCGCAACAGGGCAAGCCACTGAAGCTTTCTTT.

CDR3 protein: CAWSGPRRDRGRNTEAFF. DNA for the CDR3: TGTGCCTGGAGTGGACCCCGCCGGGACAGGGGGAGAAACACTGAAGCTTTCTTT. The chain is built from TRBV30 and TRBJ1-1; 11 bases fit TRBD1. V lost 1 base, J lost 2 bases, and 12 bases stayed unmatched. The CDR3 loop spans 18 amino acids. Germline V gene data show CDR1 as GTSNPN and CDR2 as SVGIG (reference sequence).

This clone was seen more than once but under ten times. The chain couples TRBV20-1 to TRBJ2-7; D gene unclear. Trimming pared 3 bases from V and 4 bases from J, leaving 19 bases between. Per the germline V gene, CDR1 is DFQATT and CDR2 is SNEGSKA (reference sequence). The CDR3 loop spans 15 amino acids. The CDR3 DNA is TGCAGTGCTAGTCGGTCAGGCCTACGAGTTTACGAGCAGTACTTC. Its translation is CSASRSGLRVYEQYF.

The chain joins TRBV7-6 to TRBJ2-2; D is perhaps TRBD2 (8 bases). The CDR3 has 16 residues. Germline values: CDR1 SGHVS, CDR2 FNYEAQ. V was clipped by 5 bases and J by 4 bases, with 17 bases between them. The CDR3 coding sequence is TGTGCCAGCAGCCCCAGGGGGGCGGGAGGCACCGGGGAGCTGTTTTTT. It specifies CASSPRGAGGTGELFF.

The chain carries TRBV10-3 and TRBJ2-3, with TRBD2 matching over 10 bases. CDR1 ENHRY and CDR2 SYGVKD come from the germline V gene. Trimming at V came to 10 bases and at J to 1 base, leaving 2 bases not matched to a gene. The length of the CDR3 is 13 residues. In nucleotides, the CDR3 is TGTGCCACGGGGACTAGCGGCACAGATACGCAGTATTTT. This sequence encodes CATGTSGTDTQYF.

The CDR3: CASSLVRAGGTEAFF. Here the CDR3 DNA reads TGTGCCAGCAGCTTAGTTCGGGCAGGGGGCACTGAAGCTTTCTTT. J is TRBJ1-1 and V is TRBV7-9, with 7 bases matching TRBD1. V lost 1 base and J lost 4; bases outside the gene matches: 6. CDR1 is SEHNR and CDR2 is FQNEAQ in the germline V gene (reference sequence). There are 15 residues in the CDR3.

CDR3 in amino acids: CASSLAGAAGAGNEQFF. CDR3 DNA sequence: TGTGCCAGCAGCTTAGCGGGCGCGGCGGGGGCGGGGAATGAGCAGTTCTTC. This chain joins TRBV7-9 and TRBJ2-1, with D perhaps TRBD2 (7 bases). The CDR3 extends over 17 amino acids. V was pared by 0 bases and J by 7 bases, with 19 bases between. Germline values: CDR1 SEHNR, CDR2 FQNEAQ (reference sequence).

V gene TRBV27 combines with J gene TRBJ1-1, with 8 bases lining up with TRBD1. Per germline, CDR1 MNHEY and CDR2 SMNVEV (reference sequence). After removal of 4 bases from V and 3 bases from J, the junction contained 7 bases not matched to a gene. The CDR3 has 15 amino acids. The CDR3 coding sequence is TGTGCCAGCAGTTCCTACAGGGGGAGAGACACTGAAGCTTTCTTT. It codes for CASSSYRGRDTEAFF.

The chain employs TRBV28 and TRBJ1-6; 7 bases are shared with TRBD1. J lost 7 bases, V lost 2 bases, and 8 bases had no gene match. This CDR3 is 16 amino acids long. Germline V gives CDR1 MDHEN, CDR2 SYDVKM. The DNA for the CDR3 is TGTGCCAGCAGTTTAGGCCCCGGGACAGAGAATTCACCCCTCCACTTT. Translating gives CASSLGPGTENSPLHF.

The J gene is TRBJ2-1, the V gene TRBV6-4; 11 nucleotides agree with TRBD2. This CDR3 spans 15 amino acids. Germline V CDR1 and CDR2: MRHNA, SNTAGT. The V segment lost 0 bases and the J segment 11 bases; nucleotides outside the gene matches: 6. The CDR3, as DNA: TGTGCCAGCAGTGACTCGAGTCTAGCGGGAGGTCAGCAGTTCTTC. Translation gives CASSDSSLAGGQQFF.

This clone was picked up a small number of times. The chain employs TRBV11-3 and TRBJ2-2, with a tentative D call TRBD1 (5 bases). The CDR3 consists of 15 residues. Germline CDR1 and CDR2: SGHNT and YENEEA. V was pared by 3 bases and J by 4 bases, with 12 bases between. The CDR3 nucleotides read TGTGCCAGCAGCTTTTCGACAGCACTCACCGGGGAGCTGTTTTTT. Amino acid sequence: CASSFSTALTGELFF. The full variable domain, its missing parts supplied by reference TRBV11-3 and TRBJ2-2, is EAGVVQSPRYKIIEKKQPVAFWCNPISGHNTLYWYLQNLGQGPELLIRYENEEAVDDSQLPKDRFSAERLKGVDSTLKIQPAELGDSAVYLCASSFSTALTGELFFGEGSRLTVL.

The chain links TRBV10-2 to TRBJ1-5; D remains ambiguous. The V end lost 5 bases, the J end lost 9 bases, and 11 bases lay between the germline ends. CDR1 and CDR2 from the germline V gene are WSHSY and SAAADI. This CDR3 contains 12 residues. CDR3 sequence reads: CASSPTPWPQHF. The CDR3 nucleotides are TGCGCCAGCAGTCCCACTCCATGGCCCCAGCATTTT.

The chain joins TRBV30 to TRBJ1-1; 7 bases match TRBD1. Germline CDR1 GTSNPN, CDR2 SVGIG (reference sequence). V dropped 8 bases and J dropped 1; count of bases not matched to a gene: 10. The CDR3 consists of 14 residues. DNA of the CDR3: TGTGCCGGCTCGAGGGGACAGCGGAACACTGAAGCTTTCTTT. Translated: CAGSRGQRNTEAFF.

The V and J genes are TRBV3-1 (or the pseudogene TRBV3-2) and TRBJ1-1, with 12 bases matching TRBD1. The CDR3 is 18 amino acids. V lost 1 base and J lost 8; bases outside the gene matches: 14. Germline CDR1 and CDR2: LGHDT and YNNKEL (reference sequence). CDR3 sequence (DNA): TGTGCCAGCAGCCAAGGGGGACAGGGGGCGGACGCATTTAAGGAAGCTTTCTTT. This sequence encodes CASSQGGQGADAFKEAFF.

CDR3 in DNA: TGCGCCAGCAGCTTGGACGGACAGGGTGACTATGGCTACACCTTC. As protein: CASSLDGQGDYGYTF. This chain joins TRBV5-1 and TRBJ1-2; 8 nucleotides match TRBD1. The CDR3 runs to 15 residues. J was trimmed by 3 bases and V by 0 bases; bases with no gene match: 4. Germline V gene data show CDR1 as SGHRS and CDR2 as YFSETQ.

The chain recombines TRBV27 with TRBJ2-5; perhaps TRBD1 as D (5 bases). CDR3 size: 15 residues. V lost 4 bases to trimming and J lost 3 bases, with 15 bases between them. In germline, CDR1 is MNHEY, CDR2 SMNVEV (reference sequence). The CDR3 sequence is CASSSRQKHKETQYF. The CDR3 coding sequence is TGTGCCAGCAGTTCTAGACAGAAACACAAAGAGACCCAGTACTTC.

The J gene is TRBJ2-7, the V gene TRBV29-1; TRBD2 aligns across 10 bases. The trim removed 3 bases at V and 5 bases at J, leaving 4 bases unmatched. The CDR3 runs 13 residues. Germline V gene sequence: CDR1 SQVTM, CDR2 ANQGSEA. The CDR3 sequence is CSVEWLAGDEQYF. The CDR3 DNA is TGCAGCGTTGAGTGGCTAGCGGGAGACGAGCAGTACTTC.

The chain uses TRBV19 and TRBJ1-1; no firm D call. With 2 bases removed from V and 1 base from J, the gap between germline ends came to 11 bases. Germline V gives CDR1 LNHDA, CDR2 SQIVND (reference sequence). The CDR3 is 15 residues long. The CDR3 sequence is CASSIWNGGNTEAFF. DNA of the CDR3: TGTGCCAGTAGTATATGGAACGGAGGGAACACTGAAGCTTTCTTT.

In this sample, this clone turned up once. The chain combines TRBV19 with TRBJ2-7; TRBD2 might be the D (6 bases). Trimming stripped 4 bases from V and 0 bases from J, with 16 bases between. The length of the CDR3 is 16 residues. CDR1 is LNHDA and CDR2 is SQIVND in the germline V gene (reference sequence). DNA of the CDR3: TGTGCCAGTAGTACCGCGGCAGTGGGGGGCTCCTACGAGCAGTACTTC. The encoded protein is CASSTAAVGGSYEQYF.

In this sample, this clone turned up a few times. The rearrangement uses TRBV15 and TRBJ2-3, with 14 nucleotides matching TRBD2. V lost 1 base, J lost 3 bases, and 9 bases stayed unmatched. Germline lookup yields CDR1 LNHNV and CDR2 YYDKDF (reference sequence). This CDR3 is built from 19 residues. The CDR3, as DNA: TGTGCCACCAGCAGAGGGACTAGCGGGGGGATGCGAAGGACAGATACGCAGTATTTT. It codes for CATSRGTSGGMRRTDTQYF.

This clone was seen more than once but under ten times. The chain employs TRBV19 and TRBJ1-2; TRBD1 matches 8 bases. V lost 6 bases, J lost 0 bases, and 12 bases stayed unmatched. The CDR3 runs 17 residues. Germline V lookup: CDR1 LNHDA, CDR2 SQIVND (reference sequence). CDR3 in amino acids: CASRGDRSESPNYGYTF. The CDR3 region has the DNA TGTGCCAGTAGGGGGGACAGGTCCGAGTCCCCTAACTATGGCTACACCTTC.

The rearrangement joins TRBV5-1 to TRBJ2-7; the D gene is possibly TRBD1 (6 bases). Germline CDR1 SGHRS, CDR2 YFSETQ. The CDR3 contains 16 residues. Trimming took 5 bases from V and 3 from J, leaving 21 bases between them. The CDR3 loop reads CASSPVQGRPNYEQYF. The CDR3 DNA follows: TGCGCCAGCAGTCCGGTGCAGGGGCGCCCAAACTACGAGCAGTACTTC.